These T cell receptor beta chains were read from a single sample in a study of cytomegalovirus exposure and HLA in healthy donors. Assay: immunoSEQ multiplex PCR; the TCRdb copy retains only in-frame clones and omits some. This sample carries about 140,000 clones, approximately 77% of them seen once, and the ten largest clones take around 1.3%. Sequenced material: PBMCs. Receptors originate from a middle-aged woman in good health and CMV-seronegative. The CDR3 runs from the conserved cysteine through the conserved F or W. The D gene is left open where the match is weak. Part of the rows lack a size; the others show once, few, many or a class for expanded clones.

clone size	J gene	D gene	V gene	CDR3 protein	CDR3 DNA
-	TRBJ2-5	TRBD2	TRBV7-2	CASSLGVGGGLETQYF	TGTGCCAGCAGCTTAGGGGTTGGGGGAGGGCTGGAGACCCAGTACTTC
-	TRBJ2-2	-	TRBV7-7	CASSSGVGGELFF	TGTGCCAGCAGCTCGGGGGTCGGCGGGGAGCTGTTTTTT
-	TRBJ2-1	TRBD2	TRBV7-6	CASSLSGGFDEQFF	TGTGCCAGCAGCCTTAGCGGGGGGTTCGATGAGCAGTTCTTC
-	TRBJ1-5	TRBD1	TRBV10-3	CAISGTGEGQPQHF	TGTGCCATCAGCGGGACAGGGGAAGGTCAGCCCCAGCATTTT
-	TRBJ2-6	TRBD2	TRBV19	CASSWGGRSGANVLTF	TGTGCCAGTAGCTGGGGGGGTCGCTCTGGGGCCAACGTCCTGACTTTC
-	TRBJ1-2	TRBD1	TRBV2	CASRSGGQGYGYTF	TGTGCCAGCAGATCGGGGGGACAGGGATATGGCTACACCTTC
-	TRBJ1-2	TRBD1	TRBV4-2	CASSQAGQGASGYTF	TGTGCCAGCAGCCAAGCTGGACAGGGGGCTAGTGGCTACACCTTC
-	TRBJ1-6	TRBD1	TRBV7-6	CASSPTGDYSPLHF	TGTGCCAGCAGCCCGACAGGGGATTATTCACCCCTCCACTTT
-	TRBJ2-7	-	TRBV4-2	CASSQGTYEQYF	TGTGCCAGCAGCCAAGGAACTTACGAGCAGTACTTC
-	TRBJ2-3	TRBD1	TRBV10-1	CASSDPGQGTDTQYF	TGCGCCAGCAGCGATCCGGGACAGGGGACAGATACGCAGTATTTT
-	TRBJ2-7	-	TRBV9	CASSVDGWREQYF	TGTGCCAGCAGCGTAGACGGGTGGCGCGAGCAGTACTTC
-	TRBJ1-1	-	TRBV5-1	CASSSPGKRNTEAFF	TGCGCCAGCAGCTCGCCGGGGAAAAGGAACACTGAAGCTTTCTTT
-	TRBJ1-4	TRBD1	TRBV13	CASSEGGTATNEKLFF	TGTGCCAGCAGCGAAGGTGGGACAGCAACTAATGAAAAACTGTTTTTT
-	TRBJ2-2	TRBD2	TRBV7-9	CASSFREAGGAAGELFF	TGTGCCAGCAGCTTCAGGGAAGCGGGAGGGGCTGCCGGGGAGCTGTTTTTT
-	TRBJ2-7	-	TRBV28	CASSFGGPSYEQYF	TGTGCCAGCAGTTTCGGGGGGCCATCCTACGAGCAGTACTTC
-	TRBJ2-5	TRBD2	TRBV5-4	CASSGGLSETQYF	TGTGCCAGCAGCGGGGGACTATCAGAGACCCAGTACTTC
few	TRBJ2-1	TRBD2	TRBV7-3	CASSLAGGTNEQFF	TGTGCCAGCAGCCTAGCGGGGGGGACCAATGAGCAGTTCTTC
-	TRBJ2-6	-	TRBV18	CASSPGLGSGANVLTF	TGTGCCAGCTCACCAGGGCTTGGCTCTGGGGCCAACGTCCTGACTTTC
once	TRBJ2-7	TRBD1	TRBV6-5	CASSYSLRTGELEQYF	TGTGCCAGCAGTTACTCTCTTAGGACAGGGGAGCTCGAGCAGTACTTC
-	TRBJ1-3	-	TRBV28	CASNPGSSGNTIYF	TGTGCCAGCAACCCCGGGAGCTCTGGAAACACCATATATTTT
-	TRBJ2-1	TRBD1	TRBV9	CASGRTGPRDEQFF	TGTGCCAGCGGAAGGACAGGCCCTAGGGATGAGCAGTTCTTC
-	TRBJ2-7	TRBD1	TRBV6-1	CASSLTGQGLYEQYF	TGTGCCAGCAGTCTAACGGGACAGGGTCTTTACGAGCAGTACTTC